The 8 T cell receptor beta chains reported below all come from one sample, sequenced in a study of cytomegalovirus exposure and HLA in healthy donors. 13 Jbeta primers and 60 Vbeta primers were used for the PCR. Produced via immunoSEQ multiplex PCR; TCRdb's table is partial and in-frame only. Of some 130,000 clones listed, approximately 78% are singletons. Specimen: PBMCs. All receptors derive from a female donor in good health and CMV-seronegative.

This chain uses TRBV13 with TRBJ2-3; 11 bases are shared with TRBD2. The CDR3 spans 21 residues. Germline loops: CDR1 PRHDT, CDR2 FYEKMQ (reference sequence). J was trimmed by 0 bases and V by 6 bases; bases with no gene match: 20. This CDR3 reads CASSLTLTSGDKFPSTDTQYF. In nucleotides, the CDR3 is TGTGCCAGCAGTTTAACCCTGACTAGCGGGGACAAGTTCCCTAGCACAGATACGCAGTATTTT.

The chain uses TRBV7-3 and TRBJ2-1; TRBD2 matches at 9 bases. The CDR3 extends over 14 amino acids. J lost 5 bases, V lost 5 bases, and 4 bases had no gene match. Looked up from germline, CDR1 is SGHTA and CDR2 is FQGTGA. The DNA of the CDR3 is TGTGCCAGCAGCCCAAGCGGGAGGAACAATGAGCAGTTCTTC. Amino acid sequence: CASSPSGRNNEQFF.

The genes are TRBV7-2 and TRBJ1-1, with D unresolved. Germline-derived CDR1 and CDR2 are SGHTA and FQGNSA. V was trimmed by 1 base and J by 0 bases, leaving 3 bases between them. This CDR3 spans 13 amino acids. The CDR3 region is CASSLVMNTEAFF. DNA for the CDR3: TGTGCCAGCAGCTTAGTTATGAACACTGAAGCTTTCTTT.

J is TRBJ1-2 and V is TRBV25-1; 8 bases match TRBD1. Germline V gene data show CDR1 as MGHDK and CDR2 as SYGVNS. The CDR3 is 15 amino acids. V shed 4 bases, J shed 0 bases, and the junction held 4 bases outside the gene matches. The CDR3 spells CASSGRQGPNYGYTF. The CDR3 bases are TGTGCCAGCAGTGGACGACAGGGGCCTAACTATGGCTACACCTTC.

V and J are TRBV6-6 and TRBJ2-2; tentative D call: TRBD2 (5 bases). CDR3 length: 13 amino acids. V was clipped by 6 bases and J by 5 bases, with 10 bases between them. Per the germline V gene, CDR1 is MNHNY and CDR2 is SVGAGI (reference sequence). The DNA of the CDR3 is TGTGCCAGCAGGCTAACTAGGACCGGGGAGCTGTTTTTT. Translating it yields CASRLTRTGELFF.

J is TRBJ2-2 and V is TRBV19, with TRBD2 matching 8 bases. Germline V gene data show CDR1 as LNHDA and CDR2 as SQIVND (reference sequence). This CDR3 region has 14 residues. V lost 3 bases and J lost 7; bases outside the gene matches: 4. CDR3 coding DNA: TGTGCCAGTAGTATGAGCGGGGGCAACGGGGAGCTGTTTTTT. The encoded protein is CASSMSGGNGELFF. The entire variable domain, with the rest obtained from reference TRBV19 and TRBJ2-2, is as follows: DGGITQSPKYLFRKEGQNVTLSCEQNLNHDAMYWYRQDPGQGLRLIYYSQIVNDFQKGDIAEGYSVSREKKESFPLTVTSAQKNPTAFYLCASSMSGGNGELFFGEGSRLTVL.

The CDR3 coding sequence is TGTGCCAGTAAGACAGGGGGGACCTACGAGCAGTACTTC. As protein: CASKTGGTYEQYF. This rearrangement joins TRBV19 to TRBJ2-7, with 9 bases lining up with TRBD1. Germline loops: CDR1 LNHDA, CDR2 SQIVND (reference sequence). This CDR3 is 13 amino acids long. V dropped 7 bases and J dropped 2; count of bases not matched to a gene: 3.

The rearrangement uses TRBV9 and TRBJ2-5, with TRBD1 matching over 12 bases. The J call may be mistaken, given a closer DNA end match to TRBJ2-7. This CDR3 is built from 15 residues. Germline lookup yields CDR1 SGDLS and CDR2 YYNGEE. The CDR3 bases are TGTGCCAGCAGCGGGGGGGACAGGGGGCTCCACGAGCAGTACTTC. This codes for CASSGGDRGLHEQYF.